This T cell receptor beta chain was captured in a study of radiotherapy plus CTLA-4 blockade in lung cancer. On the study more broadly: Among patients, around 18% showed objective responses, and over 30% had disease control.

CDR3 size: 15 residues. Germline-derived CDR1 and CDR2 are SGHNT and YENEEA. Trimming cost V 5 bases and J 2 bases, with 16 bases left between them. A remark on this clone: What it binds is not known.

Focal radiation with ipilimumab CTLA-4 blockade was given to patients with chemo-refractory metastatic non-small-cell lung cancer. TCRdb's copy holds only in-frame clones and misses some; the assay was immunoSEQ multiplex PCR. The profile shows fewer than 65,000 clones, 84% of them singletons. Study-wide results and limits: In blood, early T cell clone dynamics reportedly predicted response best, together with interferon-beta. Blood-borne expansion of tumor-derived TCR clones followed radiotherapy plus ipilimumab.

This sample comprised peripheral blood, obtained from a patient treated with radiotherapy plus ipilimumab. The chain carries TRBV11-3 and TRBJ2-7; D may be TRBD2 (6 bases). This sequence originates from a human donor with non-small cell lung cancer whose response to radiotherapy plus ipilimumab could not be evaluated. In nucleotides, the CDR3 is TGTGCCAGCAGCCCGGGAGCGGGCCCAACCTACGAGCAGTACTTC. This codes for CASSPGAGPTYEQYF.